This entry lists 18 T cell receptor beta chains sequenced from one sample in a study of shared clonotypes between healthy human individuals. Some clones are missing from TCRdb's copy, which holds only in-frame ones; the method was immunoSEQ multiplex PCR. Here the sample spans hundreds of thousands of clones, about 80% being singletons. Specimen: PBMCs. All receptors come from a woman aged 40 to 50 in good health. Some clones in this sample may be carry-over from other donors' samples.

J is TRBJ2-1 and V is TRBV7-9, with TRBD2 matching 8 bases. Per the germline V gene, CDR1 is SEHNR and CDR2 is FQNEAQ (reference sequence). This CDR3 has 16 amino acids. The V and J ends lost 5 bases and 5 bases, in that order; junction bases with no gene match: 11. CDR3 sequence reads: CASSAMSGSIHNEQFF. The DNA for the CDR3 is TGTGCCAGCAGCGCGATGAGCGGGAGTATTCACAATGAGCAGTTCTTC.

The rearrangement joins TRBV6-4 to TRBJ2-2; the D gene is possibly TRBD2 (5 bases). The CDR3 loop spans 13 amino acids. Germline V gives CDR1 MRHNA, CDR2 SNTAGT. The germline V and J ends were trimmed by 2 bases and 7 bases, with 8 bases remaining between them. The CDR3 nucleotides read TGTGCCAGCAGTGACGAGGGTCGCGGGGAGCTGTTTTTT. Translation: CASSDEGRGELFF.

This clone was counted a few times. The chain links TRBV7-8 to TRBJ2-7; no clear D. V was pared by 5 bases and J by 6 bases, with 11 bases between. The V gene's germline CDR1 is SGHVS and CDR2 FQNEAQ. The CDR3 runs 12 residues. Here the CDR3 DNA reads TGTGCCAGCAGCCATAGTAGGACCGAGCAGTACTTC. Amino acid sequence: CASSHSRTEQYF.

This rearrangement joins TRBV19 to TRBJ2-5; D is possibly TRBD1 (5 bases). V was cut by 2 bases and J by 6 bases, with 10 bases left in between. This CDR3 spans 13 amino acids. The V gene's germline CDR1 is LNHDA and CDR2 SQIVND (reference sequence). The CDR3: CASSISRVQTQYF. The CDR3 coding sequence is TGTGCCAGTAGTATATCCAGGGTGCAGACCCAGTACTTC.

As regards this clone: Its ends do not fully match the called genes, so a read error is possible. V and J are TRBV7-7 and TRBJ2-5; D may be TRBD2 (5 bases). The CDR3 has 13 residues. The germline CDR1 and CDR2 sequences are SSHAT and FNYEAQ (reference sequence). The CDR3 sequence is CASSLALVETQYF. CDR3 bases: TGTGCTAGCAGCTTAGCACTAGTTGAGACCCAGTACTTC. Together with reference TRBV7-7 and TRBJ2-5, the CDR3 gives the full variable domain: GAGVSQSPRYKVTKRGQDVTLRCDPISSHATLYWYQQALGQGPEFLTYFNYEAQPDKSGLPSDRFSAERPEGSISTLTIQRTEQRDSAMYRCASSLALVETQYFGPGTRLLVL.

A remark on this clone: A much larger clone sits a single nucleotide away, making a read error possible. The identical CDR3 is also encoded by other nucleotide sequences in the sample. The chain combines TRBV29-1 with TRBJ1-2; 10 bases are a match to TRBD1. Per the germline V gene, CDR1 is SQVTM and CDR2 is ANQGSEA. The CDR3 covers 14 residues. This CDR3 reads CSVGRQGANYGYTF. The CDR3 DNA reads as TGCAGCGTTGGCCGACAGGGGGCGAACTATGGCTACACATTC.

For the CDR3, the DNA is TGCGCCAGCAGTGAGTCGGGGGGTAGCGTTAATGAGCAGTTCTTC. Protein: CASSESGGSVNEQFF. The chain couples TRBV10-1 to TRBJ2-1, with TRBD2 as a possible D gene (6 bases). Trimming took off 0 bases at V and 7 bases at J, with 13 bases between the two ends. This CDR3 has 15 residues. Germline V gene lookup returns CDR1 WNHNN and CDR2 SYGVQD (reference sequence).

The chain joins TRBV7-9 to TRBJ2-7; TRBD2 might be the D (6 bases). There are 13 residues in the CDR3. Germline CDR1 and CDR2: SEHNR and FQNEAQ (reference sequence). V gave up 5 bases and J gave up 8 bases, with 16 bases separating them. As DNA, the CDR3 is TGTGCCAGCAGCCGCGGGACCTCCCTGCAGCAGTACTTC. Translating it yields CASSRGTSLQQYF.

This clone was counted once. V and J are TRBV29-1 and TRBJ2-5; D is undetermined. Trimming cost V 5 bases and J 6 bases, with 16 bases left between them. The CDR3 runs to 13 residues. Germline V gives CDR1 SQVTM, CDR2 ANQGSEA. As DNA, the CDR3 is TGCAGCGTTTCGAGAGAGTTAAGACAGACCCAGTACTTC. Amino acids: CSVSRELRQTQYF.

This chain connects TRBV5-1 to TRBJ2-1, with 8 bases lining up with TRBD2. Per germline, CDR1 SGHRS and CDR2 YFSETQ. V shed 2 bases and J 7 bases; nucleotides not matched to a gene: 5. The CDR3 is made up of 14 amino acids. The CDR3 sequence is CASSLSGSENEQFF. The CDR3 DNA sequence: TGCGCCAGCAGCTTAAGCGGGAGCGAGAATGAGCAGTTCTTC.

CDR3 in DNA: TGTGCCAGCAGCTTAGGGGACAGGAGCTCTGGAAACACCATATATTTT. It codes for CASSLGDRSSGNTIYF. The J gene is TRBJ1-3, the V gene TRBV7-2; 8 positions agree with TRBD1. The CDR3 consists of 16 residues. J gave up 0 bases and V 1 base, and 2 bases lay outside the gene matches. From germline, CDR1 is SGHTA and CDR2 FQGNSA.

The rearrangement joins TRBV18 to TRBJ2-3; D possibly matches TRBD1 or TRBD2 (5 bases each). This CDR3 spans 13 amino acids. V dropped 0 bases and J dropped 7 bases, with 8 bases sitting between them. Per germline, CDR1 KGHSH and CDR2 LQKENI. CDR3 sequence: CASSPPGVYTQYF. As DNA, the CDR3 is TGTGCCAGCTCACCACCGGGGGTATATACGCAGTATTTT. Full variable domain (rest looked up from reference TRBV18 and TRBJ2-3): NAGVMQNPRHLVRRRGQEARLRCSPMKGHSHVYWYRQLPEEGLKFMVYLQKENIIDESGMPKERFSAEFPKEGPSILRIQQVVRGDSAAYFCASSPPGVYTQYFGPGTRLTVL.

The chain carries TRBV9 and TRBJ2-6, with D uncertain. Germline-derived CDR1 and CDR2 are SGDLS and YYNGEE. This CDR3 region has 14 residues. Between the trimmed V and J ends, which lost 4 bases and 0 bases, there was a span of 5 bases. The CDR3 sequence: CASSPPSGANVLTF. CDR3 in DNA: TGTGCCAGCAGCCCCCCCTCTGGGGCCAACGTCCTGACTTTC.

The gene calls are TRBV19 and TRBJ1-5; a weak D match, TRBD1 (5 bases). The CDR3 contains 15 residues. The germline V gene has CDR1 LNHDA and CDR2 SQIVND (reference sequence). With 5 bases removed from V and 3 bases from J, the gap between germline ends came to 14 bases. CDR3 nucleotide sequence: TGTGCCAGTAGTCCTTATCAGGGATACAATCAGCCCCAGCATTTT. Encoded protein: CASSPYQGYNQPQHF.

The chain is built from TRBV28 and TRBJ1-5; D may be TRBD1 (5 bases). The CDR3 has 14 residues. Germline V lookup: CDR1 MDHEN, CDR2 SYDVKM. The germline V and J ends were trimmed by 7 bases and 5 bases, with 15 bases remaining between them. CDR3 DNA: TGTGCCAGCAACCCGGCAGGGCACGATCAGCCCCAGCATTTT. It translates to CASNPAGHDQPQHF.

This chain links TRBV5-1 with TRBJ2-7; D may be TRBD2 (6 bases). Germline CDR1 reads SGHRS; CDR2 reads YFSETQ. This CDR3 spans 15 amino acids. V was clipped by 3 bases and J by 2 bases, with 15 bases between them. The CDR3 spells CASSSWIADTYEQYF. Here the CDR3 DNA reads TGCGCCAGCAGCTCCTGGATAGCGGACACCTACGAGCAGTACTTC.

CDR3 DNA: TGCGCCAGCAGCTTGGGAGGGGACTCCCGCGGCACAGATACGCAGTATTTT. This codes for CASSLGGDSRGTDTQYF. The V call is TRBV5-1, the J call TRBJ2-3; D might be TRBD2 (6 bases). Trimming pared 0 bases from V and 1 base from J, leaving 15 bases between. Germline CDR1 and CDR2: SGHRS and YFSETQ. The CDR3 is 17 amino acids.

This chain connects TRBV7-3 to TRBJ1-2; tentatively, D is TRBD1 (5 bases). V was shortened by 4 bases and J by 8 bases, with 14 bases between the two germline ends. The CDR3 extends over 13 amino acids. Per the germline V gene, CDR1 is SGHTA and CDR2 is FQGTGA. The CDR3 coding sequence is TGTGCCAGCAGCTACGGGGCCTCCGGAGGCTACACCTTC. Translating gives CASSYGASGGYTF.